This T cell receptor (beta chain) is from a study of blood T cell repertoires in COVID-19. Study details: Specimens from acute and convalescent COVID-19 originated in the United States, Italy and Spain. T cells, B-cell-depleted T cells, or PBMCs provided the cDNA or gDNA that served as material.

How the authors handled the data: From reference gene primer amplification, estimates of nucleated cell counts were derived. Measured with immunoSEQ multiplex PCR; TCRdb has only the in-frame clones, and not every one. For V, J and clone size, that table is used; D and trimming come from the DNA. The sample records over 120,000 clones, around nine tenths being singletons. The germline CDR1 and CDR2 sequences are MNHEY and SVGEGT. This CDR3 contains 13 residues. The V segment lost 5 bases and the J segment 7 bases; nucleotides outside the gene matches: 6. The sequence was obtained from a man aged 55 to 69 with active or convalescent COVID-19. Sequences were obtained from peripheral blood. J is TRBJ1-2 and V is TRBV6-2 or TRBV6-3; 8 nucleotides match TRBD1. The DNA for the CDR3 is TGTGCCAGCAGTGAGACAGGGGTCGGTGGCTACACCTTC. Translation: CASSETGVGGYTF.